This T cell receptor (beta chain) was sequenced for a study of CD8 T cells in ankylosing spondylitis. Using its own MiXCR run on the 5' RACE reads, TCRdb lists one record per CDR3 protein. Here the sample spans roughly 700,000 distinct CDR3 sequences, 15% to 20% being singletons. Whole-study findings and limits: Ankylosing spondylitis blood appeared to be characterized by a TCR beta motif of roughly eight highly homologous variants. Certain motif variants had earlier been reported in reactive arthritis synovial fluid and blood.

Details on this clonotype: Antigen unknown.

Trimming shortened V by 3 bases and J by 6 bases, and 8 bases separated the two germline ends. The CDR3 extends over 12 amino acids. Sequences were obtained from blood, either unsorted or a sorted T cell fraction (not recorded which). V gene TRBV12-3 or TRBV12-4 combines with J gene TRBJ1-2, with D maybe TRBD1 (5 bases). This receptor was taken from a male donor with ankylosing spondylitis. CDR3 sequence (DNA): TGTGCCAGCAGTTTCGGGGCGGATGGCTACACCTTC. Its translation is CASSFGADGYTF.